The entry below gives a single T cell receptor (beta chain) sequence along with its context. The treatment was: roughly 20 received Ad26.COV2.S at low or high dose, single or two shots; 5 received placebo; per-sample allocation not given. Each sample was drawn 63 days after the first injection (of vaccine or placebo). In the vaccine, an Ad26 vector expressed the SARS-CoV-2 spike of the Wuhan strain. The CDR3 extends over 17 amino acids. TCRdb's copy holds only in-frame clones and misses some; the assay was immunoSEQ multiplex PCR. Found here are more than 400,000 clones, 80% to 95% of them singletons; the top ten hold around 4.2%. The data originate from a study of Ad26.COV2.S vaccination and SARS-CoV-2 variants.

This sample comprised peripheral blood, obtained in a trial of Ad26.COV2.S vaccine versus placebo. This TCR derives from a person between 18 and 60 years old who received the Ad26.COV2.S COVID-19 vaccine or a placebo. The V call is TRBV21-1, the J call TRBJ2-1; the DNA was not compared with TRBD2, the D call given in the table. TRBV21-1 counts as a pseudogene. The CDR3 DNA reads TGTGCCAGCAGCAAAGGATCGCGGGAGCCTCAAGAAGGGGAGCAGTTCTTC. Its translation is CASSKGSREPQEGEQFF.